The 4 T cell receptor beta chains in this list originate from one sample, sequenced in a study of T-cell memory formation after mild COVID-19. One entry per CDR3 protein results from TCRdb running MiXCR on the 5' RACE reads. This table has about 440,000 distinct CDR3 sequences, 20% appearing once. Sequenced material: PBMCs or a T cell subset sorted from them (not recorded which). These receptors came from an adult woman who had mild COVID-19 (a few samples of this study predate the infection). Cell type and time point are not known.

The CDR3 protein is CASSLAGRWLAGEDEQFF. DNA for the CDR3: TGTGCCAGCAGCCTGGCGGGTAGGTGGCTAGCGGGTGAGGATGAGCAGTTCTTC. This chain connects TRBV7-2 to TRBJ2-1, with 8 bases identical to TRBD2. Unmatched junction bases numbered 20, after V lost 5 bases and J lost 8 bases. CDR1 SGHTA and CDR2 FQGNSA come from the germline V gene. The CDR3 has 18 amino acids.

Only a few counts were recorded for this clonotype. The V and J genes are TRBV20-1 and TRBJ2-3, with D perhaps matching TRBD2 (5 bases). V lost 6 bases, J lost 10 bases, and 17 bases lay in between. Germline V gives CDR1 DFQATT, CDR2 SNEGSKA (reference sequence). The CDR3 is made up of 12 amino acids. This CDR3 is CSAAPEAKSQYF. DNA of the CDR3: TGCAGTGCAGCCCCGGAGGCGAAATCGCAGTATTTT.

In this sample, this clonotype turned up a few times. V and J are TRBV6-6 and TRBJ2-5; D is possibly TRBD1 (6 bases). Per the germline V gene, CDR1 is MNHNY and CDR2 is SVGAGI (reference sequence). Deletions cut 5 bases from V and 2 bases from J, with 18 bases between. There are 16 residues in the CDR3. CDR3 nucleotides: TGTGCCAGCAGTGGGCTGGGACAAGGAATACAAGAGACCCAGTACTTC. Its translation: CASSGLGQGIQETQYF.

The genes are TRBV7-2 and TRBJ1-3; 7 bases are shared with TRBD1. With V trimmed by 0 bases and J by 1 base, 6 bases remained unmatched. Germline V CDR1 and CDR2: SGHTA, FQGNSA. This CDR3 comprises 17 residues. The CDR3 DNA follows: TGTGCCAGCAGCTTAGCCGGGACAGCAAAATCTGGAAACACCATATATTTT. Residues: CASSLAGTAKSGNTIYF.